This TCR beta chain was recorded in a study of T cell repertoires in cytomegalovirus infection. Study summary: From public TCR beta signatures came an indication of both CMV infection and matching HLA type.

On this clonotype itself: Its antigen remains unidentified.

Study observations and caveats: Summed frequency of public TCR beta families distinguished CMV carriers with the relevant HLA. The ex vivo response showed dominance by HLA-C-restricted CMV-specific TCR beta clonotypes.

MiXCR, run by TCRdb on the reads, gives a single entry per CDR3 protein. Of around 330,000 distinct CDR3 sequences in the sample, about a sixth were seen once. The length of the CDR3 is 15 residues. The trim removed 0 bases at V and 7 bases at J, leaving 7 bases unmatched. Germline V CDR1 and CDR2: LNHNV, YYDKDF (reference sequence). The source of this sequence is a human donor in good health (CMV status not recorded). Some clones in this sample may be carry-over from other donors' samples. The rearrangement uses TRBV15 and TRBJ2-5, with TRBD2 matching 8 bases. Sequenced material: PBMCs. DNA of the CDR3: TGTGCCACCAGCAGAGATCACCCGGGAGGGGGGACCCAGTACTTC. This gives the protein CATSRDHPGGGTQYF.